This T cell receptor beta chain appears in the sequencing data of a study of blood T cell repertoires in COVID-19. The overall study: Italy, Spain and the United States were the sources of the convalescent and acute COVID-19 samples. Nucleic acid was either cDNA or gDNA, and it came from T cells, B-cell-depleted T cells, or PBMCs.

The germline V gene has CDR1 LGHNA and CDR2 YNFKEQ. This CDR3 is built from 14 residues. V shed 4 bases and J shed 9 bases, with 16 bases lying between them. In the authors' methods: By means of reference gene primer amplification, nucleated cell counts were estimated. Clones were read by immunoSEQ multiplex PCR, and TCRdb kept only the in-frame ones, dropping some. V and J calls and clone size are copied from that table; D and trimming were computed from the DNA. Among approximately 270,000 clones listed, roughly 88% were seen once. The chain uses TRBV4-2 and TRBJ1-5, with D possibly being TRBD1 (6 bases). This clonotype was sampled from an elderly man with acute or convalescent COVID-19. Sequencing was performed on peripheral blood. The CDR3 protein is CASSPQRGQGPQHF. In nucleotides, the CDR3 is TGTGCCAGCAGCCCCCAAAGGGGACAAGGGCCCCAGCATTTT.